A single sample is the source of the 9 T cell receptor beta chains below, sequenced in a study of Tregs in tolerant kidney transplant recipients (dated by TCRdb to between 2018 and 2020). No antigen has been assigned to these receptors. Libraries were prepared through the immunoSEQ multiplex PCR assay. The table was pulled from immuneACCESS by TCRdb, which kept in-frame rearrangements only. Such tables lose some clones; where checked, under half of the loss comes from unresolved V genes, and the rest has no known cause. The sample yields about 4,900 clones; around 40% were counted once. The ten largest clones add up to approximately 6.2% of the sample. The sample consisted of CD8+ T cells from blood cultured with allogeneic cells. The receptors come from a human donor in good health.

This clone was seen repeatedly, ten times or more. The V and J genes are TRBV4-1 and TRBJ2-5; D is uncertain. The ends were cut back, 3 bases at V and 2 bases at J, with 13 bases in the middle. The length of the CDR3 is 15 residues. In germline, CDR1 is MGHRA, CDR2 YSYEKL. CDR3: CASSHQLGIQETQYF. Written as DNA, the CDR3 is TGCGCCAGCAGCCACCAGCTCGGAATTCAAGAGACCCAGTACTTC.

The chain combines TRBV5-1 with TRBJ2-7, with D possibly TRBD1 on 6 matching bases. Germline CDR1 SGHRS, CDR2 YFSETQ. V gave up 4 bases and J gave up 3 bases, with 11 bases separating them. CDR3 length: 13 residues. This chain's CDR3 is CASSQAQGYEQYF. CDR3 nucleotides: TGCGCCAGCAGCCAAGCACAGGGCTACGAGCAGTACTTC.

The genes are TRBV7-3 and TRBJ2-2, with D tentatively TRBD2 (5 bases). The V end lost 4 bases, the J end lost 7 bases, and 16 bases lay between the germline ends. The CDR3 is 15 amino acids. Per germline, CDR1 SGHTA and CDR2 FQGTGA. The CDR3 DNA is TGTGCCAGCAGCTCCCGGGAAGCCTATGGCGGGGAGCTGTTTTTT. Its protein product is CASSSREAYGGELFF.

The chain has TRBV7-9 and TRBJ2-7; D is uncertain. CDR1 is SEHNR and CDR2 is FQNEAQ in the germline V gene (reference sequence). The germline V and J ends were trimmed by 5 bases and 2 bases, with 4 bases remaining between them. The CDR3 length is 11 residues. CDR3 coding DNA: TGTGCCAGCAGCAATACCTACGAGCAGTACTTC. This encodes CASSNTYEQYF. The full variable domain, in which reference TRBV7-9 and TRBJ2-7 provide the parts outside the CDR3, is DTGVSQNPRHKITKRGQNVTFRCDPISEHNRLYWYRQTLGQGPEFLTYFQNEAQLEKSRLLSDRFSAERPKGSFSTLEIQRTEQGDSAMYLCASSNTYEQYFGPGTRLTVT.

The chain has TRBV9 and TRBJ1-4; D is unclear. CDR1 SGDLS and CDR2 YYNGEE come from the germline V gene. This CDR3 has 15 residues. Trimming removed 0 bases at V and 2 bases at J, with 8 bases between. The CDR3 coding sequence is TGTGCCAGCAGCGTAGGGGAACGGACTAATGAAAAACTGTTTTTT. Translated, it gives CASSVGERTNEKLFF. The variable domain in full, completed from reference TRBV9 and TRBJ1-4, reads DSGVTQTPKHLITATGQRVTLRCSPRSGDLSVYWYQQSLDQGLQFLIQYYNGEERAKGNILERFSAQQFPDLHSELNLSSLELGDSALYFCASSVGERTNEKLFFGSGTQLSVL.

This clone is classed as medium-sized. CDR3 amino acids: CASSHQAGVGDEQYF. The CDR3 DNA follows: TGTGCCAGCAGCCATCAAGCGGGGGTTGGGGACGAGCAGTACTTC. The chain employs TRBV7-6 and TRBJ2-7, with 8 bases identical to TRBD2. Germline V gene lookup returns CDR1 SGHVS and CDR2 FNYEAQ. Trimming removed 5 bases from V and 5 bases from J; junction bases left unmatched: 11. The CDR3 is 15 residues long.

This chain joins TRBV11-3 and TRBJ2-3, with a tentative D call TRBD2 (5 bases). Germline-derived CDR1 and CDR2 are SGHNT and YENEEA. CDR3 length equals 15 residues. Trimming left V 5 bases short and J 2 bases short, with 14 bases between. CDR3 sequence (DNA): TGTGCCAGCAGCCCCCGGGAAGGGTCCACAGATACGCAGTATTTT. Protein sequence: CASSPREGSTDTQYF.

In its sample, this clone ranks as medium-sized (0.01 to 0.1%). This rearrangement joins TRBV6-5 to TRBJ2-7; 8 bases map to TRBD2. Looked up from germline, CDR1 is MNHEY and CDR2 is SVGAGI. V trimming: 6 bases; J trimming: 7 bases; junction bases outside the gene matches: 5. The CDR3 has 12 amino acids. Here the CDR3 DNA reads TGTGCCAGCAGCGGGGGGGCGTGGGAGCAGTACTTC. It is translated as CASSGGAWEQYF.

Details on this clone: Other DNA sequences of this sample code for an identical CDR3. The rearrangement links TRBV5-1 to TRBJ2-7, with a tentative D call TRBD2 (6 bases). The germline V gene has CDR1 SGHRS and CDR2 YFSETQ. Between the trimmed V and J ends, which lost 0 bases and 5 bases, there was a span of 12 bases. This CDR3 contains 14 residues. For the CDR3, the DNA is TGCGCCAGCAGCTTGGGGTGGGGGGACGACGAGCAGTACTTC. Translating it yields CASSLGWGDDEQYF.